This T cell receptor beta chain was sequenced in a study of T cells in Graves' hyperthyroidism and ophthalmopathy. Diagnoses were made from clinical symptoms, serum measures (thyroxine and TRAb), thyroid ultrasound and orbital computed tomography. This clonotype has just a few counts. What it recognizes is unknown. This CDR3 contains 15 residues. The junction had 10 bases not matched to a gene; V was cut back by 5 bases and J by 8 bases. CDR1 and CDR2 (germline): MGHDK, SYGVNS. General study points: A 13 V-J model separated ophthalmopathy from stable hyperthyroidism. Researchers found most expanded thyroid clonotypes above 0.001 in blood as well. Before onset, by a median of approximately 5.9 months, the model predicted ophthalmopathy.

TCR beta CDR3 sequences were amplified from RNA transcripts. The TCR CDR3 first-round RT-PCR relied on the HTBI primer set. From the multiplex PCR reads, TCRdb called clonotypes with MiXCR, one entry per CDR3 protein. Among hundreds of thousands of distinct CDR3 sequences, about 14% were seen once, and the ten largest hold 9.5% to 15%. The sample comprised blood. The receptor was isolated from a woman aged 45-65 years with Graves' ophthalmopathy. The rearrangement links TRBV25-1 to TRBJ2-3; 10 bases match TRBD2. CDR3 region: CASSLIAGGGVTQYF. CDR3 sequence (DNA): TGTGCCAGCAGTTTAATAGCGGGAGGAGGGGTTACGCAGTATTTT. Together with reference TRBV25-1 and TRBJ2-3, the CDR3 gives the full variable domain: EADIYQTPRYLVIGTGKKITLECSQTMGHDKMYWYQQDPGMELHLIHYSYGVNSTEKGDLSSESTVSRIRTEHFPLTLESARPSHTSQYLCASSLIAGGGVTQYFGPGTRLTVL.